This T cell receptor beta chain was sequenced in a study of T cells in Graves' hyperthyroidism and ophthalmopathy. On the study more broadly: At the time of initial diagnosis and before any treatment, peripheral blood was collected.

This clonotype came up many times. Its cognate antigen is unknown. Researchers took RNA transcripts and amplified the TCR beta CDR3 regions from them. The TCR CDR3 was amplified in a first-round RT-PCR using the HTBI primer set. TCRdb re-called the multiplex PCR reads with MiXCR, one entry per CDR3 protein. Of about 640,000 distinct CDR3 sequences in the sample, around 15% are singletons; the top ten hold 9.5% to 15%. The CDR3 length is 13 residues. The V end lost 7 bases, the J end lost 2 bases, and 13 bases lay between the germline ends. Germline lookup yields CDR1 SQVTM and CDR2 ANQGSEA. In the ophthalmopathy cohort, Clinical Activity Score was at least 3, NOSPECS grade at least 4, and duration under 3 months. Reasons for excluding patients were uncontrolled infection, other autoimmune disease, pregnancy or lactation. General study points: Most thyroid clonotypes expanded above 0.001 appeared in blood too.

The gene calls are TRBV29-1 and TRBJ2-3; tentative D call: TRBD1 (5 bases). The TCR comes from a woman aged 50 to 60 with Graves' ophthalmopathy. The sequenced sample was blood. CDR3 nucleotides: TGCAGCGGGCAACAGGCGGTCACAGATACGCAGTATTTT. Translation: CSGQQAVTDTQYF.